The TCR beta chain under discussion was sequenced for a study of T cell responses to AZD1222 COVID-19 vaccine. Study-wide results and limits: Most donors were white British and more were female, and clonal diversity was possibly underestimated.

Here immunoSEQ multiplex PCR was the method, and the copy in TCRdb shows in-frame clones only, minus some. The sample includes 130,000 or so clones, just under 95% of them seen just once. The junction had 9 bases not matched to a gene; V was cut back by 6 bases and J by 5 bases. Germline V gene sequence: CDR1 LNHDA, CDR2 SQIVND (reference sequence). This CDR3 has 15 residues. Of note for this clone: Its antigen remains unidentified.

This sequence originates from an adult in good health. The chain carries TRBV19 and TRBJ1-2, with 10 bases that match TRBD1. This sample comprised peripheral blood, obtained on day 0 of AZD1222 vaccination. CDR3 nucleotides: TGTGCCAGTAGAACGCCGGGACAGGGGATTTATGGCTACACCTTC. As protein: CASRTPGQGIYGYTF.